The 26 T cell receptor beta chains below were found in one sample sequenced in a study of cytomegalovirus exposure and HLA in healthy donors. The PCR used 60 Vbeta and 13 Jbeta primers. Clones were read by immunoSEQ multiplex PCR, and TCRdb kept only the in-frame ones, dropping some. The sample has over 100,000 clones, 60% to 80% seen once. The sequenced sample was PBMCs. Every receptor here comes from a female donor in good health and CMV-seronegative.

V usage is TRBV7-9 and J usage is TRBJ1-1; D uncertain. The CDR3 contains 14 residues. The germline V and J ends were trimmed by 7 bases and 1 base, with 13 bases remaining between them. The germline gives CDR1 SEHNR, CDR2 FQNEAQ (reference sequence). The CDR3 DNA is TGTGCCAGCACCTCCCCGGGAGCGAACACTGAAGCTTTCTTT. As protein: CASTSPGANTEAFF.

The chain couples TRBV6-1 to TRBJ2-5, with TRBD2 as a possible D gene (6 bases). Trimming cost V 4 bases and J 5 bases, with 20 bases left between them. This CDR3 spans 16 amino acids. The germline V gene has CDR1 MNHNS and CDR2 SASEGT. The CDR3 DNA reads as TGTGCCAGCAGTGTTTCTGGGGCTCATCGGGGGGAGACCCAGTACTTC. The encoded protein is CASSVSGAHRGETQYF.

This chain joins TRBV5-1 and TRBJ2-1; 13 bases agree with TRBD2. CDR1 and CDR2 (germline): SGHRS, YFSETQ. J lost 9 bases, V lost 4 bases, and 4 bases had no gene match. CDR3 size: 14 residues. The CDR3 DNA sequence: TGCGCCAGCAGCACGGGACTAGCGGGATCTGAGCAGTTCTTC. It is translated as CASSTGLAGSEQFF.

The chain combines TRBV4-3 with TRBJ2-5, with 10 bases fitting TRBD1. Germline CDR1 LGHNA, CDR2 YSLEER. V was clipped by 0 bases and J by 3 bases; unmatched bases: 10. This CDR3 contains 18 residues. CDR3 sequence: CASSQESLGQGLEETQYF. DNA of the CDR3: TGCGCCAGCAGCCAAGAAAGCTTGGGACAGGGGTTAGAAGAGACCCAGTACTTC.

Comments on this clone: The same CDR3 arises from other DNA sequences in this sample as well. The CDR3, as DNA: TGTGCCAGCTCCCGCGGACTAGCGGGAGGCAATGAGCAGTTCTTC. It yields the protein CASSRGLAGGNEQFF. The gene calls are TRBV18 and TRBJ2-1; 14 nucleotides match TRBD2. Germline CDR1 reads KGHSH; CDR2 reads LQKENI. After removal of 6 bases from V and 6 bases from J, the junction contained 4 bases not matched to a gene. The CDR3 loop spans 15 amino acids.

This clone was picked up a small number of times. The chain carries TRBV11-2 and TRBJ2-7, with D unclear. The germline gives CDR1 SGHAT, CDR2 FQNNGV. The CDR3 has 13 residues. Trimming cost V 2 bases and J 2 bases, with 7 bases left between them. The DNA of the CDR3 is TGTGCCAGCAGCTTATCCTTTACCTACGAGCAGTACTTC. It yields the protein CASSLSFTYEQYF.

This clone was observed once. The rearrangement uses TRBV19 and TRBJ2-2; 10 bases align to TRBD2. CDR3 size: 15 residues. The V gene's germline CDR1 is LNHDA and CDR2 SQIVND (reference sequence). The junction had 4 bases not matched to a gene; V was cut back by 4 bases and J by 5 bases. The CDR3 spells CASSTPAGGTGELFF. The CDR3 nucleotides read TGTGCCAGTAGTACCCCAGCGGGAGGGACCGGGGAGCTGTTTTTT.

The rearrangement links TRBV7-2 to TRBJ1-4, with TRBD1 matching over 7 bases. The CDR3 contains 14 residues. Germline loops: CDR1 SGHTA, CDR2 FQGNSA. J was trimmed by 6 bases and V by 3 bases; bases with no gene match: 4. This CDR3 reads CASSFNRGHEKLFF. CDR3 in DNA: TGTGCCAGCAGCTTTAACAGGGGCCATGAAAAACTGTTTTTT.

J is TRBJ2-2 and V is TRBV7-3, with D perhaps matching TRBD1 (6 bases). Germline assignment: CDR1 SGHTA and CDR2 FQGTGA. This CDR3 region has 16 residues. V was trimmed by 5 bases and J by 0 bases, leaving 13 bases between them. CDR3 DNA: TGTGCCAGCAGCCTAGGACAGTTCGCGAACACCGGGGAGCTGTTTTTT. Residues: CASSLGQFANTGELFF.

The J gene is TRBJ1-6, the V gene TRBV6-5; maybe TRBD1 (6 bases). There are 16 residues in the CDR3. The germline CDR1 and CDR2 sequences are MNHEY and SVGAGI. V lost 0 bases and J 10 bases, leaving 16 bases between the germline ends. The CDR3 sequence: CASSYSNRRGESPLHF. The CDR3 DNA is TGTGCCAGCAGTTACTCGAATCGCAGGGGAGAGTCACCCCTCCACTTT.

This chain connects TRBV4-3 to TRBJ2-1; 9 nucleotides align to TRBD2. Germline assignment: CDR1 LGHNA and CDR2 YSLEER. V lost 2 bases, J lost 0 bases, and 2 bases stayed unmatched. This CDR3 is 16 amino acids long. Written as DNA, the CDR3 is TGCGCCAGCAGCCAATATAGCGGGAGCTCCTACAATGAGCAGTTCTTC. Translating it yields CASSQYSGSSYNEQFF.

CDR3 in DNA: TGTGCCAGCAGTGCTGGGGCGTTGGGCTACACCTTC. Its translation is CASSAGALGYTF. V usage is TRBV6-1 and J usage is TRBJ1-2, with a possible D match to TRBD1 (5 bases). V lost 4 bases, J lost 8 bases, and 11 bases lay in between. Germline CDR1 and CDR2: MNHNS and SASEGT. This CDR3 has 12 amino acids.

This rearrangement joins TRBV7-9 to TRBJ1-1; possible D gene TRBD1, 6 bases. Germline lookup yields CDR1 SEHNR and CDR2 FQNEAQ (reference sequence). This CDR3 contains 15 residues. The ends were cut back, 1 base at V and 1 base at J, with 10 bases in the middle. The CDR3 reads CASSLDRDKNTEAFF. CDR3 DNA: TGTGCCAGCAGCTTAGATCGGGACAAGAACACTGAAGCTTTCTTT.

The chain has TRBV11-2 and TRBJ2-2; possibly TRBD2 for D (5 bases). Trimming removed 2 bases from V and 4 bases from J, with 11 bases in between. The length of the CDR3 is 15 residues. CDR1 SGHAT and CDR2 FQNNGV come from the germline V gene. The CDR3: CASSLNGKATGELFF. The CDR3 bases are TGTGCCAGCAGCTTAAACGGGAAAGCCACCGGGGAGCTGTTTTTT.

This CDR3 reads CASSDPVDGYTF. CDR3 DNA sequence: TGCGCCAGCAGTGATCCCGTTGATGGCTACACCTTC. The chain recombines TRBV10-2 with TRBJ1-2; D gene uncertain. In germline, CDR1 is WSHSY, CDR2 SAAADI. The CDR3 has 12 amino acids. Trimming shortened V by 3 bases and J by 6 bases, and 8 bases separated the two germline ends.

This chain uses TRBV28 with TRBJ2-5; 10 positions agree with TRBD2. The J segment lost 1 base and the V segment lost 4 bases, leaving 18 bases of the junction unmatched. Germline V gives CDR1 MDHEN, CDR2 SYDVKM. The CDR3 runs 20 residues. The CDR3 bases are TGTGCCAGCAGTTACCCCTCCCGGCTAGCGGGAGTGTCCCTCCAAGAGACCCAGTACTTC. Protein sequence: CASSYPSRLAGVSLQETQYF.

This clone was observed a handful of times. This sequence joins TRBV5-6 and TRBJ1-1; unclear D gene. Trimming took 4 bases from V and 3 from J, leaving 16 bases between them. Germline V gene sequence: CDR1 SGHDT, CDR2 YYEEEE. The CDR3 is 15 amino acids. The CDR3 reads CASSASWEGDTEAFF. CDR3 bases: TGTGCCAGCAGCGCTTCGTGGGAGGGCGACACTGAAGCTTTCTTT.

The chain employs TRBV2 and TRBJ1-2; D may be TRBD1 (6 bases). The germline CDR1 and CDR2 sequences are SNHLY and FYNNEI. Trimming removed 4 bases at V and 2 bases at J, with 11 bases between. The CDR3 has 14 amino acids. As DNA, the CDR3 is TGTGCCAGCAGTGTCTACAGGGACAACTATGGCTACACCTTC. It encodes CASSVYRDNYGYTF.

The CDR3 region is CASSSWYSGGQQFF. The CDR3 DNA follows: TGTGCCAGCAGCTCGTGGTACAGCGGAGGTCAGCAGTTCTTC. This chain joins TRBV9 and TRBJ2-1, with D possibly matching TRBD2 (5 bases). This CDR3 has 14 amino acids. The V gene's germline CDR1 is SGDLS and CDR2 YYNGEE. V lost 4 bases to trimming and J lost 11 bases, with 19 bases between them.

The CDR3, as DNA: TGTGCCATCAGTGAGGAAATCAGGGGGGCCGGTGAAAAACTGTTTTTT. This translates into CAISEEIRGAGEKLFF. This sequence joins TRBV10-3 and TRBJ1-4, with 7 bases identical to TRBD1. The CDR3 covers 16 residues. CDR1 is ENHRY, CDR2 SYGVKD, per germline. The trim removed 2 bases at V and 7 bases at J, leaving 10 bases unmatched.

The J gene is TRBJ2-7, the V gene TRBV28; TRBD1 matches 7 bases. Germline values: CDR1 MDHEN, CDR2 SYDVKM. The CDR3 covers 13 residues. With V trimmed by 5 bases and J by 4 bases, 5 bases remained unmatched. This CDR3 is CASSQIQGYEQYF. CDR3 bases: TGTGCCAGCAGTCAGATACAGGGGTACGAGCAGTACTTC.

CDR3 DNA sequence: TGCGCCAGCAGCACGGGACAGGGTATATTTGGCTACACCTTC. Translating it yields CASSTGQGIFGYTF. The chain joins TRBV5-1 to TRBJ1-2; 9 bases match TRBD1. Unmatched junction bases numbered 8, after V lost 4 bases and J lost 7 bases. This CDR3 is built from 14 residues. CDR1 and CDR2 from the germline V gene are SGHRS and YFSETQ.

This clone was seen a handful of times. The CDR3 coding sequence is TGTGCCAGTAGTAGAAAGACAGGGGGCTTCTTAGGCACTGAAGCTTTCTTT. Protein sequence: CASSRKTGGFLGTEAFF. The chain carries TRBV19 and TRBJ1-1; the match to TRBD1 covers 10 bases. V shed 4 bases and J 4 bases; nucleotides not matched to a gene: 12. CDR1 is LNHDA, CDR2 SQIVND, per germline (reference sequence). This CDR3 is 17 amino acids long.

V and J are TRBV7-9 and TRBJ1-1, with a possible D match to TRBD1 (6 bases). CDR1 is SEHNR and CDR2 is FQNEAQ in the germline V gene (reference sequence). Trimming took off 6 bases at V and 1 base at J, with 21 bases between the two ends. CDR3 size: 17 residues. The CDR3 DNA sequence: TGTGCCAGCAGTTATCTTAGGGGGGGGCCGGCGAACACTGAAGCTTTCTTT. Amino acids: CASSYLRGGPANTEAFF.

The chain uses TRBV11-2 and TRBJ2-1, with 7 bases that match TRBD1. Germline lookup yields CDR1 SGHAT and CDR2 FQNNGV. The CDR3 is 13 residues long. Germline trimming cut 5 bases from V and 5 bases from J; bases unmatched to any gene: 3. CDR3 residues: CASSPGTDNEQFF. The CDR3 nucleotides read TGTGCCAGCAGCCCCGGGACAGACAATGAGCAGTTCTTC.

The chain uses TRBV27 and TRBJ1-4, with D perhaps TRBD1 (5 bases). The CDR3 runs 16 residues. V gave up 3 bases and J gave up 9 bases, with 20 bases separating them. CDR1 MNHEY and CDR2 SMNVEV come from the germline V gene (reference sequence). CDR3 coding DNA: TGTGCCAGCAGTTTTAAATACTCCAGGGCACAGCAAAAACTGTTTTTT. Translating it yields CASSFKYSRAQQKLFF.